This T cell receptor beta chain stems from a study of blood T cell repertoires in COVID-19. Study overall: Italy, Spain and the United States were the sources of the convalescent and acute COVID-19 samples. Sample material is recorded as cDNA or gDNA derived from T cells, B-cell-depleted T cells, or PBMCs.

This clone is labeled as medium-sized. In the study's own analysis: The assay estimated nucleated cells by amplifying reference gene primers. The data were produced by immunoSEQ multiplex PCR, yet TCRdb's version contains in-frame clones alone and is incomplete. Clone size and the V and J calls come from that table; the DNA yielded D and trimming. The table records 20,000 to 25,000 clones, over 65% of them present only once. The CDR3 consists of 14 residues. V dropped 8 bases and J dropped 2; count of bases not matched to a gene: 7. Germline V gene lookup returns CDR1 MNHEY and CDR2 SVGAGI. The receptor was derived from a human donor in a cohort sampled during active or convalescent COVID-19. The source material was peripheral blood. V usage is TRBV6-5 and J usage is TRBJ2-5, with 8 bases that match TRBD1. This chain's CDR3 is CASRTGSGQETQYF. CDR3 DNA: TGTGCCAGCCGGACAGGGTCCGGGCAAGAGACCCAGTACTTC.